The 6 T cell receptor beta chains below come from one sample, sequenced in a study of shared clonotypes between healthy human individuals. Produced via immunoSEQ multiplex PCR; TCRdb's table is partial and in-frame only. The sample lists approximately 100,000 clones; approximately 65% were seen once. Material for sequencing was memory CD8+ T cells sorted from blood. Subset described: CD45RO+ cells pooled with CCR7-negative TemRA cells. The source of these receptors is a woman aged 30 to 39 in good health.

The J gene is TRBJ1-5, the V gene TRBV28; D may be TRBD1 (5 bases). The CDR3 spans 13 residues. V shed 3 bases and J shed 5 bases, with 8 bases lying between them. Germline CDR1 reads MDHEN; CDR2 reads SYDVKM. Here the CDR3 reads CASSFEGYQPQHF. In nucleotides, the CDR3 is TGTGCCAGCAGTTTTGAGGGGTATCAGCCCCAGCATTTT.

This clone was seen repeatedly, ten times or more. The chain is built from TRBV6-4 and TRBJ2-5; TRBD2 matches at 8 bases. The germline gives CDR1 MRHNA, CDR2 SNTAGT. This CDR3 is built from 15 residues. The V and J ends lost 4 bases and 1 base, in that order; junction bases with no gene match: 5. The CDR3 bases are TGTGCCAGCAGTGTGTCTAGCGGGTCCCAAGAGACCCAGTACTTC. As protein: CASSVSSGSQETQYF.

The gene calls are TRBV20-1 and TRBJ1-1; D not resolved. With 4 bases removed from V and 7 bases from J, the gap between germline ends came to 10 bases. This CDR3 has 11 residues. Per germline, CDR1 DFQATT and CDR2 SNEGSKA (reference sequence). The chain's CDR3 is CSATKTFEAFF. CDR3 DNA: TGCAGTGCTACAAAGACCTTTGAAGCTTTCTTT.

Notes on this clone: A single base is all that separates this from a far larger clone, so a read error is likely. CDR3 sequence (DNA): TGCGCCAGCAGCCAAGGGGGACAGGGTTTGGAGCCCCAGCATTTT. Translation gives CASSQGGQGLEPQHF. The J gene is TRBJ1-5, the V gene TRBV4-1; 9 nucleotides line up with TRBD1. The CDR3 spans 15 residues. V shed 1 base, J shed 8 bases, and the junction held 6 bases outside the gene matches. The germline gives CDR1 MGHRA, CDR2 YSYEKL.

The chain has TRBV5-4 and TRBJ2-3, with 8 bases lining up with TRBD2. Germline CDR1 reads SGHNT; CDR2 reads YYREEE (reference sequence). CDR3 size: 15 residues. Trimming at V came to 1 base and at J to 6 bases, leaving 7 bases not matched to a gene. CDR3 bases: TGTGCCAGCAGCTTGCTTACTAGCGGCCTTGATACGCAGTATTTT. Translated: CASSLLTSGLDTQYF.

The chain combines TRBV9 with TRBJ1-2; the D gene is possibly TRBD1 (5 bases). The CDR3 is 15 amino acids. Germline V gene data show CDR1 as SGDLS and CDR2 as YYNGEE. V lost 0 bases and J 5 bases, leaving 14 bases between the germline ends. This CDR3 is CASSVGSPGGYGYTF. CDR3 sequence (DNA): TGTGCCAGCAGCGTAGGTAGCCCGGGGGGTTATGGCTACACCTTC. Supplemented by reference TRBV9 and TRBJ1-2, the full variable domain reads DSGVTQTPKHLITATGQRVTLRCSPRSGDLSVYWYQQSLDQGLQFLIQYYNGEERAKGNILERFSAQQFPDLHSELNLSSLELGDSALYFCASSVGSPGGYGYTFGSGTRLTVV.